This T cell receptor beta chain derives from a study of response to subunit inactivated influenza vaccine. Study-level findings and limits: It was the authors' suggestion that each seasonal influenza vaccination recruits few new T cells.

The V gene end was trimmed by 0 bases and the J gene end by 5 bases; junction bases not matched to a gene: 4. Germline values: CDR1 SGHTA, CDR2 FQGTGA. This CDR3 is built from 16 residues. This clonotype was observed a few times. No antigen is known for it. TCRdb fed the RT-PCR reads into MiXCR, producing one record per CDR3 protein. The data show about 240,000 distinct CDR3 sequences, 10% to 15% seen once. This specimen was non-naive T cells sorted from PBMCs, taken less than 15 days before vaccination. This receptor was identified in a man over 45 who received an inactivated influenza vaccine. The chain uses TRBV7-3 and TRBJ2-3; the match to TRBD2 covers 11 bases. The CDR3 reads CASSLTVTSGRDTQYF. CDR3 DNA: TGTGCCAGCAGCTTAACTGTTACTAGCGGGAGAGATACGCAGTATTTT.